The 7 T cell receptor beta chains listed next were all sequenced from one sample in a study of T cell responses to AZD1222 COVID-19 vaccine. Sequencing used immunoSEQ multiplex PCR; TCRdb keeps in-frame clones, though not all of them. The sample contains roughly 150,000 clones, nearly 95% of which appear only once. The material was peripheral blood, obtained on day 0 of AZD1222 vaccination. These TCRs come from an adult in good health.

The chain couples TRBV10-3 to TRBJ1-2; possible D gene TRBD1, 6 bases. V was trimmed by 8 bases and J by 4 bases, leaving 17 bases between them. Looked up from germline, CDR1 is ENHRY and CDR2 is SYGVKD. This CDR3 has 14 residues. CDR3 nucleotide sequence: TGTGCCATCTGGGACATGCTATCGGGCTATGGCTACACCTTC. Translation: CAIWDMLSGYGYTF.

The V gene is TRBV2, the J gene TRBJ2-2; 7 bases line up with TRBD2. The germline V gene encodes CDR1 SNHLY and CDR2 FYNNEI. V dropped 8 bases and J dropped 0; count of bases not matched to a gene: 15. This CDR3 has 18 residues. CDR3 nucleotide sequence: TGTGCCAGCCCCGGGGGAGGGACCCCCGGAACGAACACCGGGGAGCTGTTTTTT. Amino acids: CASPGGGTPGTNTGELFF.

This chain links TRBV28 with TRBJ2-7; a weak D match, TRBD2 (6 bases). The CDR3 totals 14 residues. V lost 6 bases and J 6 bases, leaving 18 bases between the germline ends. Germline CDR1 reads MDHEN; CDR2 reads SYDVKM. In DNA, the CDR3 is TGTGCCAGCAGCTCCCGACTAGGAATGGGCGAGCAGTACTTC. This codes for CASSSRLGMGEQYF.

The chain employs TRBV5-4 and TRBJ2-3; 14 bases agree with TRBD2. The germline V gene encodes CDR1 SGHNT and CDR2 YYREEE (reference sequence). The length of the CDR3 is 15 residues. The junction had 2 bases not matched to a gene; V was cut back by 4 bases and J by 4 bases. CDR3 in amino acids: CASSPGLAGADTQYF. The DNA of the CDR3 is TGTGCCAGCAGCCCGGGACTAGCGGGAGCAGATACGCAGTATTTT.

This clone was recorded only once. The V and J genes are TRBV5-1 and TRBJ1-6, with D perhaps matching TRBD1 (6 bases). Germline CDR1 SGHRS, CDR2 YFSETQ. Deletions cut 0 bases from V and 5 bases from J, with 12 bases between. This CDR3 has 16 amino acids. The CDR3 loop reads CASSLEAGENNSPLHF. The DNA for the CDR3 is TGCGCCAGCAGCTTGGAGGCAGGGGAAAATAATTCACCCCTCCACTTT.

The chain uses TRBV2 and TRBJ1-1; 9 bases line up with TRBD1. The germline gives CDR1 SNHLY, CDR2 FYNNEI. The junction had 7 bases not matched to a gene; V was cut back by 6 bases and J by 5 bases. The CDR3 is made up of 14 amino acids. The CDR3 reads CASSSQGALTEAFF. The CDR3 DNA reads TGTGCCAGCAGCTCACAGGGGGCGCTTACTGAAGCTTTCTTT.

This chain connects TRBV19 to TRBJ2-2; perhaps TRBD1 as D (6 bases). This CDR3 region has 13 residues. V was clipped by 5 bases and J by 8 bases, with 12 bases between them. CDR1 is LNHDA, CDR2 SQIVND, per germline (reference sequence). CDR3 nucleotide sequence: TGTGCCAGTAGTTACGCAGGGGTGGGGGAGCTGTTTTTT. Protein: CASSYAGVGELFF.